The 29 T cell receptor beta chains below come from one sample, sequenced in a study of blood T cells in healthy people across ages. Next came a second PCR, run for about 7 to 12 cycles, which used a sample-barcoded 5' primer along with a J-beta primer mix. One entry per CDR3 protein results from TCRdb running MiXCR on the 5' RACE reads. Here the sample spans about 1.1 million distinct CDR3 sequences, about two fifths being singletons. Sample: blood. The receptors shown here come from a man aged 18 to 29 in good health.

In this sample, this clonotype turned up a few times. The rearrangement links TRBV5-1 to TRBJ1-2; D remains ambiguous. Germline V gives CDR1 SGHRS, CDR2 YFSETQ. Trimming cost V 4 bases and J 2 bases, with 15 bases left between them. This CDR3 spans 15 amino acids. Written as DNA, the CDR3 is TGCGCCAGCAGCACCTCTGAGGCAGCAAACTATGGCTACACCTTC. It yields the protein CASSTSEAANYGYTF.

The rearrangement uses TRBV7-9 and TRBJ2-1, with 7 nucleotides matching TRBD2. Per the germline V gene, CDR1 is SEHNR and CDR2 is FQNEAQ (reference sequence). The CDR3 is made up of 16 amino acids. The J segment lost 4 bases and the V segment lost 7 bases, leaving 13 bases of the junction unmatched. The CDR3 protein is CASNPDGGRDYNEQFF. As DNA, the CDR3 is TGTGCCAGCAACCCTGATGGAGGGAGGGATTACAATGAGCAGTTCTTC.

For the CDR3, the DNA is TGTGCCAGCAGCTTATCCAAGGGTGGAATGTCATCCCTCCACTTT. As protein: CASSLSKGGMSSLHF. The chain couples TRBV7-2 to TRBJ1-6; the D is unclear. There are 15 residues in the CDR3. CDR1 SGHTA and CDR2 FQGNSA come from the germline V gene. Trimming took 2 bases from V and 14 from J, leaving 19 bases between them.

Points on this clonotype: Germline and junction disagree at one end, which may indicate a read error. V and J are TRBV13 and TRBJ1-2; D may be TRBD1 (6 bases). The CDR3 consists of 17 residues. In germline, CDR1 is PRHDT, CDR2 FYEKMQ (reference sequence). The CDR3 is CASSIGDTAARNYGYTF. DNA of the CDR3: TGTGCCAGCAGCATAGGGGACACCGCGGCAAGAAACTATGGCTACACCTTC.

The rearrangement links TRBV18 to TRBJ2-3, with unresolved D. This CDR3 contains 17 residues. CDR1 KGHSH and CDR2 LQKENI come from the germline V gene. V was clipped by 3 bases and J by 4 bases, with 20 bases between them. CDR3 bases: TGTGCCAGCTCACCTAACCCAGCGCTTGGGGAAGCAGATACGCAGTATTTT. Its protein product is CASSPNPALGEADTQYF.

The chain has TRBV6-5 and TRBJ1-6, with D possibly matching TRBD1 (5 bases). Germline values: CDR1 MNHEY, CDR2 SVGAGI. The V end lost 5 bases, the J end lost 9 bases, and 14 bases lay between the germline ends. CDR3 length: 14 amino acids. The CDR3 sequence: CASSPIGEFSPLHF. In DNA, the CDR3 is TGTGCCAGCAGTCCCATAGGGGAATTTTCACCCCTCCACTTT.

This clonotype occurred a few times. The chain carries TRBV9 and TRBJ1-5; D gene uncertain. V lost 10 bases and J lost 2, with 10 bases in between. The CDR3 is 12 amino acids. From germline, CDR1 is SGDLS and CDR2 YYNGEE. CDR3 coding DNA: TGTGCCCTTAGAGGCGGCAATCAGCCCCAGCATTTT. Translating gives CALRGGNQPQHF.

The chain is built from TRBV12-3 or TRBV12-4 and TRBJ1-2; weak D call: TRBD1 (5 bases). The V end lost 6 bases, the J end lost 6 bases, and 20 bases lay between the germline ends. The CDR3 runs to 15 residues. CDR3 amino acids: CASSHDRAANHGYTF. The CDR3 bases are TGTGCCAGCAGCCACGACAGAGCCGCGAACCATGGCTACACCTTC.

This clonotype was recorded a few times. CDR3 loop: CASSRQGGVSGANVLTF. CDR3 DNA sequence: TGTGCCAGCAGCAGACAGGGCGGGGTATCTGGGGCCAACGTCCTGACTTTC. The chain combines TRBV7-9 with TRBJ2-6; tentative D call: TRBD1 (7 bases). Germline V gene lookup returns CDR1 SEHNR and CDR2 FQNEAQ (reference sequence). This CDR3 is 17 amino acids long. Trimming shortened V by 5 bases and J by 1 base, and 15 bases separated the two germline ends.

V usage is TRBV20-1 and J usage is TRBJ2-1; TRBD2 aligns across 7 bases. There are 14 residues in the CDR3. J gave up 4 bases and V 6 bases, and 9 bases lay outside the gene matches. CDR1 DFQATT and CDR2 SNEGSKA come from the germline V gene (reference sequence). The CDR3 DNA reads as TGCAGTGCACGACCGGCGGGAGCTTACAATGAGCAGTTCTTC. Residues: CSARPAGAYNEQFF.

The CDR3 DNA follows: TGTGCTAGTGGTTTGGGGGATCGAACGTACAATGAGCAGTACTTC. Amino acids: CASGLGDRTYNEQYF. This chain uses TRBV12-5 with TRBJ2-5; unclear D gene. V dropped 1 base and J dropped 11 bases, with 20 bases sitting between them. There are 15 residues in the CDR3. CDR1 is LGHNT, CDR2 FRNRAP, per germline.

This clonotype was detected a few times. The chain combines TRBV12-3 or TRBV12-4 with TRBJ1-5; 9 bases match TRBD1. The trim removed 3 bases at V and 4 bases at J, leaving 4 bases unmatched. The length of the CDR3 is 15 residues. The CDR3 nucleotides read TGTGCCAGCAGTTTCTCGACAGGGGGAAATCAGCCCCAGCATTTT. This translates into CASSFSTGGNQPQHF.

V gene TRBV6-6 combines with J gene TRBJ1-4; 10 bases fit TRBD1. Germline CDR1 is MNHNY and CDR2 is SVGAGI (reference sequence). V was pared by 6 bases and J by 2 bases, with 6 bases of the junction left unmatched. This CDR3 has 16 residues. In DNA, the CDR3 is TGTGCCAGCAGCACCGACAGGGGGCAGACTAATGAAAAACTGTTTTTT. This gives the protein CASSTDRGQTNEKLFF.

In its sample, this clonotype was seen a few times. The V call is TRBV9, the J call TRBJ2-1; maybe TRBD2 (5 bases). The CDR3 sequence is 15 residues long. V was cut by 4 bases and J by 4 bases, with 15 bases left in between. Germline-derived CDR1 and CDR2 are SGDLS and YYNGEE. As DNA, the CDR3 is TGTGCCAGCAGCCCCCCCCCGCGAGGGTACAATGAGCAGTTCTTC. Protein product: CASSPPPRGYNEQFF.

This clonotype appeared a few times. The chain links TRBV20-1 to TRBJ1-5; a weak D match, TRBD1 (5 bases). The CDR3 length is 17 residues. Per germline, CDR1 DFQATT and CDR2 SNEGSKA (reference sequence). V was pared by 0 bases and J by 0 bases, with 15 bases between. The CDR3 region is CSARDRGARDSNQPQHF. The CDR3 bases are TGCAGTGCTAGAGACCGCGGGGCCAGAGATAGCAATCAGCCCCAGCATTTT.

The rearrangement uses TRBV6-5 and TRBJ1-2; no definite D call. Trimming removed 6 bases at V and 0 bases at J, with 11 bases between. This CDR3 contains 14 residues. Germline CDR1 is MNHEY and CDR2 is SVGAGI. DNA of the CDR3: TGTGCCAGCAGGGATACATGGGCTAACTATGGCTACACCTTC. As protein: CASRDTWANYGYTF.

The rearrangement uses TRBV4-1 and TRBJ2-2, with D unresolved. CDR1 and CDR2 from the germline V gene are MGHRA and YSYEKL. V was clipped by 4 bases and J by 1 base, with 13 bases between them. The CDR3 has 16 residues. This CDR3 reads CASSPPDGRNTGELFF. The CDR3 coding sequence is TGCGCCAGCAGCCCCCCGGATGGCCGGAACACCGGGGAGCTGTTTTTT.

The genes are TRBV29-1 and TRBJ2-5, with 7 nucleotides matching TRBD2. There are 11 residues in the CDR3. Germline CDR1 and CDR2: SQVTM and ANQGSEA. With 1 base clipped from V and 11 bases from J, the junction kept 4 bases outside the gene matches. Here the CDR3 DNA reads TGCAGCGTTGAAGGGGTGGGGGGGCAGTACTTC. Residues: CSVEGVGGQYF.

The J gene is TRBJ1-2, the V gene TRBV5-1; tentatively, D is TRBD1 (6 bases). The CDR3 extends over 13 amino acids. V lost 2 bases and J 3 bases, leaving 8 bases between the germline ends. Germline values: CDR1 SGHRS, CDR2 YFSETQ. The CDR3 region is CASSFKGDYGYTF. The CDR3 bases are TGCGCCAGCAGCTTTAAGGGGGACTATGGCTACACCTTC.

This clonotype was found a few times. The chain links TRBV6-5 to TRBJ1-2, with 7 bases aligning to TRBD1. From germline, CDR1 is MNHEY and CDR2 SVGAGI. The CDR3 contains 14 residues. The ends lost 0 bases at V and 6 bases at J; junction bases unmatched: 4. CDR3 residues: CASSYSSGGDGYTF. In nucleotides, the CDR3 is TGTGCCAGCAGTTACTCCTCAGGGGGGGATGGCTACACCTTC.

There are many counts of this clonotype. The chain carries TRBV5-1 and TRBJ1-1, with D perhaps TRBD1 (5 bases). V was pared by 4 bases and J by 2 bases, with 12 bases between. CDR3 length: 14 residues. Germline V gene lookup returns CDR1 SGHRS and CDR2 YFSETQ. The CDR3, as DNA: TGCGCCAGCAGCCTCGACAGAACTAACACTGAAGCTTTCTTT. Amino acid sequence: CASSLDRTNTEAFF.

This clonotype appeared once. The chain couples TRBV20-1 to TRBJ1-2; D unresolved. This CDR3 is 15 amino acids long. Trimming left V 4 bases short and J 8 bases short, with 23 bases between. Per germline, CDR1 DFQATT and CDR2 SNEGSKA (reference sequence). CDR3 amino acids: CSAIERLRTPRGYTF. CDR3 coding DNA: TGCAGTGCTATTGAACGTCTGAGGACTCCGAGAGGCTACACCTTC.

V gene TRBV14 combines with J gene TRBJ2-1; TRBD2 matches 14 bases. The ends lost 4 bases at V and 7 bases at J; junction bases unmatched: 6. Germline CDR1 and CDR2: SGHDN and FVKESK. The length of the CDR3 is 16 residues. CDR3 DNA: TGTGCCAGCAGCCGACTAGCGGGGGGGCCATTGAATGAGCAGTTCTTC. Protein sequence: CASSRLAGGPLNEQFF. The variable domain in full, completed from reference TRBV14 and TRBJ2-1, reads EAGVTQFPSHSVIEKGQTVTLRCDPISGHDNLYWYRRVMGKEIKFLLHFVKESKQDESGMPNNRFLAERTGGTYSTLKVQPAELEDSGVYFCASSRLAGGPLNEQFFGPGTRLTVL.

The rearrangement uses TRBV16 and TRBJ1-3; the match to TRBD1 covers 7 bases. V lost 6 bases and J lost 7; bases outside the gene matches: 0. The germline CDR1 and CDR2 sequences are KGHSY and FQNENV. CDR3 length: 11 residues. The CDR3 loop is CASRGQNTIYF. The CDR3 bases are TGTGCCAGCAGGGGACAGAACACCATATATTTT.

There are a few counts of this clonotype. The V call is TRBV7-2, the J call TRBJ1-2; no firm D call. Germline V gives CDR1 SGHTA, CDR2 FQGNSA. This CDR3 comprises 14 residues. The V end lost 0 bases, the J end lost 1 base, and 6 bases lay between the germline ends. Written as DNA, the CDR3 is TGTGCCAGCAGCTTAGCGTCAGATAACTATGGCTACACCTTC. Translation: CASSLASDNYGYTF.

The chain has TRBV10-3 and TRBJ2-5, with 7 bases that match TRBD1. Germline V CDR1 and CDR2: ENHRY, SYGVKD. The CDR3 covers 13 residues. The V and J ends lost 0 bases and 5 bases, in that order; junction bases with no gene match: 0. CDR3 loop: CAISESRGETQYF. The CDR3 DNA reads TGTGCCATCAGTGAGTCCAGGGGGGAGACCCAGTACTTC.

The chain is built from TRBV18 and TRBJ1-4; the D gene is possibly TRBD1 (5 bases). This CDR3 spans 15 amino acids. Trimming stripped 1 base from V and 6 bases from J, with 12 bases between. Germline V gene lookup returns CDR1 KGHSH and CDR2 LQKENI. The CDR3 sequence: CASSPLKSGDEKLFF. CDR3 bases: TGTGCCAGCTCACCACTAAAGTCGGGGGATGAAAAACTGTTTTTT.

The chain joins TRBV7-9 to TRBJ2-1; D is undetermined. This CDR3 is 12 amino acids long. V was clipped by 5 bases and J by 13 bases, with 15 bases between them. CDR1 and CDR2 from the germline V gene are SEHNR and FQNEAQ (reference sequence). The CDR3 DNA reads TGTGCCAGCAGCGTGAACGAGGAGACCCAGTTCTTC. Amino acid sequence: CASSVNEETQFF. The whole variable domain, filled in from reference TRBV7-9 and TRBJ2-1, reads DTGVSQNPRHKITKRGQNVTFRCDPISEHNRLYWYRQTLGQGPEFLTYFQNEAQLEKSRLLSDRFSAERPKGSFSTLEIQRTEQGDSAMYLCASSVNEETQFFGPGTRLTVL.

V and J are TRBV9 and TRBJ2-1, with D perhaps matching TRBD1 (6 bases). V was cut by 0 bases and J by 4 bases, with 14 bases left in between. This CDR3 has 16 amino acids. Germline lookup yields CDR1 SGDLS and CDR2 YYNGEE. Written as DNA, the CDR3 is TGTGCCAGCAGCGTAGCTCGGCAGGGACAATACAATGAGCAGTTCTTC. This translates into CASSVARQGQYNEQFF. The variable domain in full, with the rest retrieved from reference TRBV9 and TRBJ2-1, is DSGVTQTPKHLITATGQRVTLRCSPRSGDLSVYWYQQSLDQGLQFLIQYYNGEERAKGNILERFSAQQFPDLHSELNLSSLELGDSALYFCASSVARQGQYNEQFFGPGTRLTVL.